This is a list of T cell receptor beta chains from one sample in a study of CD8 T cells in Susac syndrome. In TCRdb, the immunoSEQ multiplex PCR reads were re-called with MiXCR into one record per CDR3 protein. The sample contains 200,000 or so distinct CDR3 sequences, more than 90% of which appear only once. Sequenced: CD4+ T cells from PBMCs. These receptors originate from a human donor with multiple sclerosis. The CDR3 runs from the conserved cysteine through the conserved F or W. D genes are given only for firm matches. Size is stated for part of the rows, as once, few or many counts, or as a class when the clone is expanded.

-	-	TRBJ1-1	TRBV7-9	TGTGCCAGCAGCTCTGATCATAACACTGAAGCTTTCTTT	CASSSDHNTEAFF
-	-	TRBJ2-1	TRBV29-1	TGCAGCGTTGTGGCCGGGAGCGATGAGCAGTTCTTC	CSVVAGSDEQFF
-	-	TRBJ2-3	TRBV29-1	TGCAGCGTTTGTCGTAGTCTAACCCGAGATACGCAGTATTTT	CSVCRSLTRDTQYF
-	TRBD2	TRBJ2-5	TRBV29-1	TGCAGCGAAGCGGGGGGCCCTGCGGAGACCCAGTACTTC	CSEAGGPAETQYF
-	-	TRBJ2-7	TRBV5-1	TGCGCCAGCAGCTTGCATTTAAGAGAGCGGAGCTACGAGCAGTACTTC	CASSLHLRERSYEQYF
-	-	TRBJ1-1	TRBV7-2	TGTGCCAGCAGCTTAAGGCAACAAGCTTTCTTT	CASSLRQQAFF
-	TRBD2	TRBJ2-7	TRBV12-3/TRBV12-4	TGTGCCAGCAGGTTGAGCGGGAGCTCCTACGAGCAGTACTTC	CASRLSGSSYEQYF
-	-	TRBJ2-2	TRBV19	TGTGCCAGTAGTATCACTTCAGGACTGAACACCGGGGAGCTGTTTTTT	CASSITSGLNTGELFF
-	-	TRBJ2-1	TRBV9	TGTGCCAGCAGCCCCTCCCGGACTAACCTGGACAATGAGCAGTTCTTC	CASSPSRTNLDNEQFF
-	-	TRBJ2-2	TRBV29-1	TGCAGCGTTGCCCTCAGGGGGAACACCGGGGAGCTGTTTTTT	CSVALRGNTGELFF
-	-	TRBJ2-7	TRBV5-1	TGCGCCAGCAGCTTGGGCACAGGGAGCCCCACCTACGAGCAGTACTTC	CASSLGTGSPTYEQYF
-	TRBD1	TRBJ2-1	TRBV3-1	TGTGCCAGCAGCCAAGGGACAGGCAATGAGCAGTTCTTC	CASSQGTGNEQFF
-	-	TRBJ2-1	TRBV29-1	TGCAGCGCCCGAGGGGGGGTTAGGTACAATGAGCAGTTCTTC	CSARGGVRYNEQFF
-	-	TRBJ2-2	TRBV27	TGTGCCACCCGAGGGTCCGCGAACACCGGGGAGCTGTTTTTT	CATRGSANTGELFF
-	TRBD1	TRBJ1-6	TRBV9	TGTGCCAGCAGCACTCGACAGGGTCCGACCCTCCACTTT	CASSTRQGPTLHF
-	TRBD1	TRBJ2-4	TRBV14	TGTGCCAGCAGCCGCGACAGGGGAAACATTCAGTACTTC	CASSRDRGNIQYF
-	-	TRBJ1-1	TRBV12-3/TRBV12-4	TGTGCCAGCAAGGTAGGACAGTTAAGCAACACTGAAGCTTTCTTT	CASKVGQLSNTEAFF
few	TRBD2	TRBJ2-4	TRBV11-3	TGTGCCAGCAGCTTAGGCGGGGGGGCGGTCATTCAGTACTTC	CASSLGGGAVIQYF
-	TRBD1	TRBJ1-2	TRBV29-1	TGCAGCGCATACACCGGGACAGACTATGGCTACACCTTC	CSAYTGTDYGYTF
-	TRBD1	TRBJ1-1	TRBV5-4	TGTGCCAGCGGACAGGGGCAGAACACTGAAGCTTTCTTT	CASGQGQNTEAFF
-	-	TRBJ2-1	TRBV7-2	TGTGCCAGCAGCTGGCGGGCACAGCTCTCCTACAATGAGCAGTTCTTC	CASSWRAQLSYNEQFF
-	-	TRBJ2-7	TRBV5-4	TGTGCCAGCAGCTTGGGAGGTAGCGGATCCTACGAGCAGTACTTC	CASSLGGSGSYEQYF
-	-	TRBJ2-5	TRBV14	TGTGCCAGCAGCCTTGGCGCTAGAATGGGGGAGACCCAGTACTTC	CASSLGARMGETQYF
-	-	TRBJ1-2	TRBV29-1	TGCAGCGTTGGAGGAACGTGGGGAGATGGCTACACCTTC	CSVGGTWGDGYTF
-	-	TRBJ2-5	TRBV11-2	TGTGCCAGCAGCTCCTATAGATTCCAAGAGACCCAGTACTTC	CASSSYRFQETQYF
-	TRBD2	TRBJ2-2	TRBV7-3	TGTGCCAGCAGCTCTGGGACTAGCGGGAGTGGCGGGGAGCTGTTTTTT	CASSSGTSGSGGELFF
-	-	TRBJ1-2	TRBV7-2	TGTGCCAGCAGCTATGACAGTCACTATGGCTACACCTTC	CASSYDSHYGYTF
-	-	TRBJ2-1	TRBV7-2	TGTGCCAGCAGCTACCTCGGAACAAGCGGGCAGTTCTTC	CASSYLGTSGQFF
-	-	TRBJ2-7	TRBV5-4	TGTGCCAGCAGCTTCAACTACGAGCAGTACTTC	CASSFNYEQYF
-	-	TRBJ2-5	TRBV4-1	TGCGCCAGCAGCCAAGAAGGGGGAGGGAGACGCCAAGAGACCCAGTACTTC	CASSQEGGGRRQETQYF
-	-	TRBJ2-1	TRBV14	TGTGCCAGCAGTCGCGTGGACAACAATGAGCAGTTCTTC	CASSRVDNNEQFF
-	-	TRBJ1-2	TRBV30	TGTGCCTGGAGTGGCTCCAGTGGCTACACCTTC	CAWSGSSGYTF
-	-	TRBJ2-5	TRBV20-1	TGCAGTGCCTTCGGACAGTACGAAGAGACCCAGTACTTC	CSAFGQYEETQYF
-	-	TRBJ2-7	TRBV20-1	TGCAGTGCCCCTAGAGGGAGTTACGAGCAGTACTTC	CSAPRGSYEQYF
-	-	TRBJ2-5	TRBV5-1	TGCGCCAGCAGCTTGTATAGTAGTCAAGAGACCCAGTACTTC	CASSLYSSQETQYF
-	TRBD1	TRBJ1-6	TRBV30	TGTGCCTGGAGTTCTCGCCAGGGGGTGCATTCACCCCTCCACTTT	CAWSSRQGVHSPLHF
-	-	TRBJ1-1	TRBV10-3	TGTTGTATCACTGAAGCTTTCTTT	CCITEAFF
-	-	TRBJ1-1	TRBV24-1	TGTGCCACCAGTGATTCCCGCGGTGAGAACACTGAAGCTTTCTTT	CATSDSRGENTEAFF
-	-	TRBJ1-5	TRBV15	TGTGCCACCAGCAGACCCTCCGGGGCCCAGCATTTT	CATSRPSGAQHF
-	TRBD2	TRBJ2-1	TRBV20-1	TGCAGTGCTCAATCCAGACAGGGACTAGCGGGAGAAGGTGAGCAGTTCTTC	CSAQSRQGLAGEGEQFF
-	-	TRBJ2-7	TRBV14	TGTGCCAGCAGCCAAGGAATGGGATCGGGCGAGCAGTACTTC	CASSQGMGSGEQYF
-	TRBD1	TRBJ1-1	TRBV2	TGTGCCAGCAGCGGACAGGGCCCGAGGACTGAAGCTTTCTTT	CASSGQGPRTEAFF
-	-	TRBJ2-7	TRBV20-1	TGCAGTGCTAGGGGTCTTAGTAACGAGCAGTACTTC	CSARGLSNEQYF
-	TRBD1	TRBJ2-3	TRBV7-9	TGTGCCAGCAGCGCGCAGGGGACAGGGGCCACAGATACGCAGTATTTT	CASSAQGTGATDTQYF
-	TRBD1	TRBJ2-5	TRBV6-5	TGTGCCAGCGGGACAGACGCCGAGACCCAGTACTTC	CASGTDAETQYF
-	-	TRBJ2-7	TRBV14	TGTGCCAGCAGCCAAGAGAGCAGGACAAGGCAGTACTTC	CASSQESRTRQYF
once	TRBD1	TRBJ1-1	TRBV29-1	TGCAGCACCTCCCGGGACAGTGAAGCTTTCTTT	CSTSRDSEAFF
-	TRBD2	TRBJ2-1	TRBV6-5	TGTGCCACCCGGACTAGCGGGGGACAACACAATGAGCAGTTCTTC	CATRTSGGQHNEQFF
-	-	TRBJ2-7	TRBV20-1	TGCAGTGCTAGTAATCGAAACAATGCCTACGAGCAGTACTTC	CSASNRNNAYEQYF
-	-	TRBJ2-3	TRBV20-1	TGCAGTGCTAGAGATCGAGACCGCACAGATACGCAGTATTTT	CSARDRDRTDTQYF
-	TRBD2	TRBJ2-2	TRBV12-3/TRBV12-4	TGTGCCATCTCACTAGCGGGGGGGAACACCGGGGAGCTGTTTTTT	CAISLAGGNTGELFF
-	-	TRBJ2-7	TRBV14	TGTGCCAGCAGCCGGGGAATGGTATGGCAGCATTCATCGACCTACGAGCAGTACTTC	CASSRGMVWQHSSTYEQYF
-	-	TRBJ1-4	TRBV18	TGTGCCAGCTCACCTGGGCGGGAAAAACTGTTTTTT	CASSPGREKLFF
-	-	TRBJ1-1	TRBV12-5	TGTGCTAGTGGTTTTGGGTTAGCTGAAGCTTTCTTT	CASGFGLAEAFF
-	-	TRBJ2-5	TRBV3-1	TGTGCCAGCAGCCAATCTCAACGGGAGACCCAGTACTTC	CASSQSQRETQYF
-	-	TRBJ2-2	TRBV30	TGTGCCTGGAATGTGGACAGCTTTCTTGGGGAGCTGTTTTTT	CAWNVDSFLGELFF
-	-	TRBJ1-6	TRBV4-2	TGTGCCAGCAGCCAAGAGTCAAGGAATTCACCCCTCCACTTT	CASSQESRNSPLHF
-	-	TRBJ1-2	TRBV29-1	TGCAGCGTTGAGGGCCCAAGATCCTATGGCTACACCTTC	CSVEGPRSYGYTF
-	-	TRBJ2-7	TRBV5-1	TGCGCCAGCAGCTTGTCGGGGCATACCTACGAGCAGTACTTC	CASSLSGHTYEQYF